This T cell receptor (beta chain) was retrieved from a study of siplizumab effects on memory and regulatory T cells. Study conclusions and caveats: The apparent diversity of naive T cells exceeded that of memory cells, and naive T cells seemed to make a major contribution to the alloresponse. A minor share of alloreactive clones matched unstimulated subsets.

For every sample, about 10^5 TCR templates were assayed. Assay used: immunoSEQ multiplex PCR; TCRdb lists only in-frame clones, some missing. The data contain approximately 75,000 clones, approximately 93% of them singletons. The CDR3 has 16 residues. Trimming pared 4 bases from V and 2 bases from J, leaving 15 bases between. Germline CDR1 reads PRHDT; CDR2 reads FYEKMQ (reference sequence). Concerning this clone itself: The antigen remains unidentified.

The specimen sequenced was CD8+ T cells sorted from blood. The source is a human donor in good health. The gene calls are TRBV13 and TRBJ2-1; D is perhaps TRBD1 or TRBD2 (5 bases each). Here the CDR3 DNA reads TGTGCCAGCAGCTCCTCCGGGGCGGGTACCTACAATGAGCAGTTCTTC. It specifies CASSSSGAGTYNEQFF.